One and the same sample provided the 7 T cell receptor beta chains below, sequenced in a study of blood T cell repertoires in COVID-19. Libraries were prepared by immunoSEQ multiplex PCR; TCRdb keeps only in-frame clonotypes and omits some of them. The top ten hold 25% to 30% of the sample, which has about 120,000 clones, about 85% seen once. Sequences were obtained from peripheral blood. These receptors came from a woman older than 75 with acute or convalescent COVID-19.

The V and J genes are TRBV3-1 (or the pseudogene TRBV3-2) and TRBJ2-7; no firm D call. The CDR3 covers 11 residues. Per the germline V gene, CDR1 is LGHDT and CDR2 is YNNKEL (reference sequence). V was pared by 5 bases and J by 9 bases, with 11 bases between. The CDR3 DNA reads TGTGCCAGCAGCTCTCAACTCCGGCAGTACTTC. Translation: CASSSQLRQYF.

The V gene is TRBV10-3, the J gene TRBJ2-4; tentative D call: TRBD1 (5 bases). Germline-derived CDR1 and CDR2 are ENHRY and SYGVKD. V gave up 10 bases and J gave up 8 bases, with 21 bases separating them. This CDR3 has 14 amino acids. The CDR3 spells CATMGQGFLDIQYF. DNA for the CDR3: TGTGCCACCATGGGGCAGGGCTTCTTGGACATTCAGTACTTC.

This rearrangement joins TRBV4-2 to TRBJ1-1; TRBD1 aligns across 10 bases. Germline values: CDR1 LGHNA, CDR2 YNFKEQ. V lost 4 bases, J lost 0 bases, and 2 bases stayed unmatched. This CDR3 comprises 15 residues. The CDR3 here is CASSRTGGMNTEAFF. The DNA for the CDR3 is TGTGCCAGCAGCCGGACAGGGGGAATGAACACTGAAGCTTTCTTT.

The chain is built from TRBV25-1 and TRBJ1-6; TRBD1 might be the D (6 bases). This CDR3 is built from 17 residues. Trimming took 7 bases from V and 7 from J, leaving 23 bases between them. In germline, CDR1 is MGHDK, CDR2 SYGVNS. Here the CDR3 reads CASTQSATGRSNSPLHF. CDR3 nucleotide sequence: TGTGCCAGCACTCAGTCAGCGACAGGAAGGTCGAATTCACCCCTCCACTTT. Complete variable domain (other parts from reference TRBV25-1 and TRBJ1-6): EADIYQTPRYLVIGTGKKITLECSQTMGHDKMYWYQQDPGMELHLIHYSYGVNSTEKGDLSSESTVSRIRTEHFPLTLESARPSHTSQYLCASTQSATGRSNSPLHFGNGTRLTVT.

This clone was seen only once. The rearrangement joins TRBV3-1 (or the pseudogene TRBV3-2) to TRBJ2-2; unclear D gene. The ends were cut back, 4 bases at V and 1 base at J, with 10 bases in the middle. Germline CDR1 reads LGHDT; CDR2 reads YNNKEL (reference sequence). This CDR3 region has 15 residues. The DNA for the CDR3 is TGTGCCAGCAGCCCTATTCGACAGAACACCGGGGAGCTGTTTTTT. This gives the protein CASSPIRQNTGELFF.

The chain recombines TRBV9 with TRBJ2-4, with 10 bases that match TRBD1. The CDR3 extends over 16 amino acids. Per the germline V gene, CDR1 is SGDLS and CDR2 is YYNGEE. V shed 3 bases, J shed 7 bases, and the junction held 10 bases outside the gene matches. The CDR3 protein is CASSARTGGWGNIQYF. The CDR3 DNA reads TGTGCCAGCAGCGCTAGGACAGGGGGATGGGGTAACATTCAGTACTTC.

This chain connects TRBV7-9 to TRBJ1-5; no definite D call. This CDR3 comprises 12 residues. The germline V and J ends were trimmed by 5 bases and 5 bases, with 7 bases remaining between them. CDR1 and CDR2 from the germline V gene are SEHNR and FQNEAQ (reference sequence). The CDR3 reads CASSIGDQPQHF. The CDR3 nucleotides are TGTGCCAGCAGCATTGGAGATCAGCCCCAGCATTTT.